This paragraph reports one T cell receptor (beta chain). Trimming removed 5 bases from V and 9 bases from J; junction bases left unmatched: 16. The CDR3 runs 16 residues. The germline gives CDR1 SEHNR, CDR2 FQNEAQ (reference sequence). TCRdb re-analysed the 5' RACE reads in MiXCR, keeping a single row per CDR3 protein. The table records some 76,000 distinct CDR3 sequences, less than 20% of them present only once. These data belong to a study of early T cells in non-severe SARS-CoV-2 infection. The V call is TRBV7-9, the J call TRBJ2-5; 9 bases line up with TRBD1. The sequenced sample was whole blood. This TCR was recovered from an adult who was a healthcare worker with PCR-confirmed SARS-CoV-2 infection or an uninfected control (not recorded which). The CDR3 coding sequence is TGTGCCAGCAGCCAACCCAGGGGACAGGGTCCGTTGGCCCAGTACTTC. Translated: CASSQPRGQGPLAQYF. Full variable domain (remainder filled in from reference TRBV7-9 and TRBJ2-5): DTGVSQNPRHKITKRGQNVTFRCDPISEHNRLYWYRQTLGQGPEFLTYFQNEAQLEKSRLLSDRFSAERPKGSFSTLEIQRTEQGDSAMYLCASSQPRGQGPLAQYFGPGTRLLVL.